Listed below are T cell receptor beta chains from one sample, sequenced in a study of blood T cell repertoires in COVID-19. The data were produced by immunoSEQ multiplex PCR, yet TCRdb's version contains in-frame clones alone and is incomplete. The sample includes 400,000 to 550,000 clones, 87% seen only once; the top ten take approximately 2%. The source material was PBMCs or T cells enriched from blood (not recorded which). All receptors derive from a woman aged 18-29 years with acute COVID-19. Each CDR3 is given with its conserved first and last residue. Each record gives: J gene, clone size, V gene, D gene, CDR3 DNA, CDR3 protein. A D gene is named only where the DNA matches it firmly. A clone size is listed for some rows: how often the clone was seen (once, few, many), or a class if it is expanded.

J: TRBJ2-7
size: NA
V: TRBV4-3
D: NA
DNA: TGCGCCAGCAGCCGTGGACTGCAGTACGAGCAGTACTTC
CDR3: CASSRGLQYEQYF

J: TRBJ2-3
size: NA
V: TRBV7-9
D: NA
DNA: TGTGCCACTCTTGGGCATTCGGGGACAGATACGCAGTATTTT
CDR3: CATLGHSGTDTQYF

J: TRBJ1-5
size: NA
V: TRBV19
D: NA
DNA: TGTGCCAGTAGTATGGGGACATTCAATCAGCCCCAGCATTTT
CDR3: CASSMGTFNQPQHF

J: TRBJ1-2
size: NA
V: TRBV19
D: NA
DNA: TGTGCCAGTACCACAGGAGCAGGCTACACCTTC
CDR3: CASTTGAGYTF

J: TRBJ2-7
size: NA
V: TRBV7-2
D: TRBD2
DNA: TGTGCCAGCAGCTTGACTAGCGAGAGTGGGGAGCAGTACTTC
CDR3: CASSLTSESGEQYF

J: TRBJ1-4
size: NA
V: TRBV5-4
D: NA
DNA: TGTGCCAGCAGCTTGGCCTTCGGGGGTGGGAGTGAAAAACTGTTTTTT
CDR3: CASSLAFGGGSEKLFF

J: TRBJ1-1
size: NA
V: TRBV3-1/TRBV3-2
D: NA
DNA: TGTGCCAGCAGCCAAGTCAGGGCCACTGAAGCTTTCTTT
CDR3: CASSQVRATEAFF

J: TRBJ1-2
size: NA
V: TRBV7-9
D: TRBD1
DNA: TGTGCCAGCAGCTCACCAGGGGGCGGTAACTATGGCTACACCTTC
CDR3: CASSSPGGGNYGYTF

J: TRBJ2-2
size: NA
V: TRBV23-1
D: TRBD1
DNA: TGCGCCAGCAGCCCAGGGACAGGGAAGTCCGGGGAGCTGTTTTTT
CDR3: CASSPGTGKSGELFF

J: TRBJ2-1
size: NA
V: TRBV11-2
D: NA
DNA: TGTGCCAGCCTGCCGTTAAATCCTAGTGTGCTTGGCAATGAGCAGTTCTTC
CDR3: CASLPLNPSVLGNEQFF

J: TRBJ2-7
size: NA
V: TRBV27
D: TRBD2
DNA: TGTGCCAGCAGTTCCCCCGGGACTAGCGGGACTTACGAGCAGTACTTC
CDR3: CASSSPGTSGTYEQYF

J: TRBJ2-3
size: NA
V: TRBV25-1
D: NA
DNA: TGTGCCAGCAGTGAATCCCCGCCTGTTCAGGATACGCAGTATTTT
CDR3: CASSESPPVQDTQYF

J: TRBJ1-6
size: NA
V: TRBV5-1
D: NA
DNA: TGCGCCAGCAGCTTGGATCTTTCAGGGAACTCACCCCTCCACTTT
CDR3: CASSLDLSGNSPLHF

J: TRBJ1-2
size: NA
V: TRBV2
D: NA
DNA: TGTGCCAGCACAGGGGTCGTCGACTATGGCTACACCTTC
CDR3: CASTGVVDYGYTF

J: TRBJ1-1
size: NA
V: TRBV28
D: NA
DNA: TGTGCCAGCAGTTCGTACGGGAACACTGAAGCTTTCTTT
CDR3: CASSSYGNTEAFF

J: TRBJ1-1
size: NA
V: TRBV7-3
D: TRBD1
DNA: TGTGCCAGCATACGGCGGACAGGTCGGACTGAAGCTTTCTTT
CDR3: CASIRRTGRTEAFF

J: TRBJ2-7
size: NA
V: TRBV20-1
D: TRBD2
DNA: TGCAGTGCAACTAGCGGGCACTTC
CDR3: CSATSGHF

J: TRBJ1-1
size: NA
V: TRBV5-1
D: NA
DNA: TGCGCCAGCAGCGCAGGAATGAACACTGAAGCTTTCTTT
CDR3: CASSAGMNTEAFF

J: TRBJ2-2
size: once
V: TRBV27
D: NA
DNA: TGTGCCAGCAGTCCCTGGGCAGGGGCCAACACCGGGGAGCTGTTTTTT
CDR3: CASSPWAGANTGELFF

J: TRBJ2-3
size: NA
V: TRBV19
D: TRBD1
DNA: TGTGCCAGTAAACAGGGGTCTACAGATACGCAGTATTTT
CDR3: CASKQGSTDTQYF

J: TRBJ2-5
size: NA
V: TRBV15
D: TRBD2
DNA: TGTGCCACCAGCAGGAGCGGGAGGGTGGAGACCCAGTACTTC
CDR3: CATSRSGRVETQYF

J: TRBJ1-6
size: NA
V: TRBV15
D: TRBD1
DNA: TGTGCCACCAGCAGAGTGGGGACAGTTAATTCACCCCTCCACTTT
CDR3: CATSRVGTVNSPLHF

J: TRBJ2-7
size: NA
V: TRBV6-6
D: TRBD1
DNA: TGTGCCAGCAGTCCGCCGCCTGGACAGGTGAAATCCTACGAGCAGTACTTC
CDR3: CASSPPPGQVKSYEQYF

J: TRBJ1-1
size: NA
V: TRBV19
D: NA
DNA: TGTGCCAGTAGTTTAAAAGGGACATCGAACACTGAAGCTTTCTTT
CDR3: CASSLKGTSNTEAFF

J: TRBJ1-5
size: NA
V: TRBV19
D: TRBD1
DNA: TGTGCCAGCCAAACAGGGGCTCAGCCCCAGCATTTT
CDR3: CASQTGAQPQHF

J: TRBJ1-5
size: NA
V: TRBV3-1/TRBV3-2
D: NA
DNA: TGTGCCAGCAGCCACGGGGGGCTGCAGCCCCAGCATTTT
CDR3: CASSHGGLQPQHF

J: TRBJ2-7
size: NA
V: TRBV7-9
D: TRBD1
DNA: TGTGCCAGCAGCTTAGTTGACAGGGGGAAGTACGAGCAGTACTTC
CDR3: CASSLVDRGKYEQYF

J: TRBJ1-1
size: NA
V: TRBV6-4
D: NA
DNA: TGTGCCAGCAGTGACTCCAGAGGCTCTGAAGCTTTCTTT
CDR3: CASSDSRGSEAFF

J: TRBJ2-1
size: NA
V: TRBV27
D: TRBD2
DNA: TGTGCCAGCAGCCAACCTACTAGCGGGAGAGGGAATGAGCAGTTCTTC
CDR3: CASSQPTSGRGNEQFF

J: TRBJ1-2
size: NA
V: TRBV7-2
D: TRBD1
DNA: TGTGCCAGCAGTACTCCGGGACAGGGGCATGGCTACACCTTC
CDR3: CASSTPGQGHGYTF

J: TRBJ1-6
size: NA
V: TRBV28
D: TRBD1
DNA: TGTGCCAGCAGCTCAGAACCGGGACAGGGGTATTCACCCCTCCACTTT
CDR3: CASSSEPGQGYSPLHF

J: TRBJ1-1
size: NA
V: TRBV6-1
D: NA
DNA: TGTGCCAGCAGTGAGTTAATGAACACTGAAGCTTTCTTT
CDR3: CASSELMNTEAFF

J: TRBJ1-5
size: NA
V: TRBV19
D: NA
DNA: TGTGCCAGTAGTATGAGGCGGGGATCCCTAAATCAGCCCCAGCATTTT
CDR3: CASSMRRGSLNQPQHF

J: TRBJ2-1
size: NA
V: TRBV19
D: NA
DNA: TGTGCCACGAACCCTCGGCGGGGTCAGGATGAGCAGTTCTTC
CDR3: CATNPRRGQDEQFF

J: TRBJ2-7
size: NA
V: TRBV5-5
D: TRBD1
DNA: TGTGCCAGCAGTCCACAGGGGGGCTCCTACGAGCAGTACTTC
CDR3: CASSPQGGSYEQYF

J: TRBJ2-2
size: NA
V: TRBV28
D: TRBD1
DNA: TGTGCCAGCAGTCCTGGACAGGTGTATCCCGGGGAGCTGTTTTTT
CDR3: CASSPGQVYPGELFF

J: TRBJ2-6
size: NA
V: TRBV28
D: NA
DNA: TGTGCCAGCAGTTTCCTATTGACAAGGACTCCCCCAGGCTCTGGGGCCAACGTCCTGACTTTC
CDR3: CASSFLLTRTPPGSGANVLTF

J: TRBJ1-1
size: NA
V: TRBV7-9
D: NA
DNA: TGTGCCAGCAGCCCCTCCTCCTTTAACACTGAAGCTTTCTTT
CDR3: CASSPSSFNTEAFF

J: TRBJ1-4
size: NA
V: TRBV4-1
D: NA
DNA: TGCGCCAGCAGCCAAATCCCCTGGGCTGCAACTAATGAAAAACTGTTTTTT
CDR3: CASSQIPWAATNEKLFF

J: TRBJ2-1
size: NA
V: TRBV7-9
D: TRBD1
DNA: TGTGCCAGCTCAGGGGGCAGTGAGCAGTTCTTC
CDR3: CASSGGSEQFF

J: TRBJ2-5
size: NA
V: TRBV28
D: TRBD2
DNA: TGTGCCAGCAGCGGAGGCGGGAGGGCCCTTCAAGAGACCCAGTACTTC
CDR3: CASSGGGRALQETQYF

J: TRBJ1-2
size: once
V: TRBV2
D: NA
DNA: TGTGCCAGCAGTGACGGGATTAACTATGGCTACACCTTC
CDR3: CASSDGINYGYTF

J: TRBJ2-2
size: NA
V: TRBV4-2
D: TRBD2
DNA: TGTGCCAGCAGCCAAGAAACTAGCGGGTCGAACACCGGGGAGCTGTTTTTT
CDR3: CASSQETSGSNTGELFF

J: TRBJ1-5
size: NA
V: TRBV28
D: TRBD1
DNA: TGTGCCAGCAGTACCCCGGGACAGGGGGCGCGAGAACAGCCCCAGCATTTT
CDR3: CASSTPGQGAREQPQHF

J: TRBJ1-1
size: NA
V: TRBV10-2
D: TRBD1
DNA: TGCGCCAGCAAAACAGGGGCAAACACTGAAGCTTTCTTT
CDR3: CASKTGANTEAFF

J: TRBJ1-5
size: few
V: TRBV7-3
D: TRBD1
DNA: TGTGCCAGCAGCTCGACAGGGGATCAGCCCCAGCATTTT
CDR3: CASSSTGDQPQHF

J: TRBJ2-4
size: NA
V: TRBV25-1
D: NA
DNA: TGTGCCAGCAGTGATAGAGAGGGTACAAACATTCAGTACTTC
CDR3: CASSDREGTNIQYF

J: TRBJ1-1
size: NA
V: TRBV29-1
D: TRBD1
DNA: TGCAGCGTTGGAATGGACAGGGGGGTACCCAGCACTGAAGCTTTCTTT
CDR3: CSVGMDRGVPSTEAFF

J: TRBJ1-2
size: NA
V: TRBV5-1
D: NA
DNA: TGCGCCAGCAGCGAGTTGACGGGTGATTATGGCTACACCTTC
CDR3: CASSELTGDYGYTF

J: TRBJ1-6
size: few
V: TRBV28
D: TRBD1
DNA: TGTGCCAGCAGTTTGGGACAGGGGTTCTCACCCCTCCACTTT
CDR3: CASSLGQGFSPLHF

J: TRBJ2-7
size: NA
V: TRBV2
D: NA
DNA: TGTGCCAGCAGTGAAGGGGGACTTCGCTCCTACGAGCAGTACTTC
CDR3: CASSEGGLRSYEQYF

J: TRBJ2-6
size: NA
V: TRBV25-1
D: NA
DNA: TGTGCCAGCAGTGTCTACGACAACGTCCTGACTTTC
CDR3: CASSVYDNVLTF

J: TRBJ1-5
size: few
V: TRBV6-1
D: NA
DNA: TGTGCCAGCAGTGAGGACGACTATAGCAATCAGCCCCAGCATTTT
CDR3: CASSEDDYSNQPQHF

J: TRBJ1-1
size: NA
V: TRBV18
D: NA
DNA: TGTGCCAGCTCACCACGTTCGGACACTGAAGCTTTCTTT
CDR3: CASSPRSDTEAFF

J: TRBJ1-5
size: NA
V: TRBV11-2
D: NA
DNA: TGTGCCAGCAGTCAGAGCAATCAGCCCCAGCATTTT
CDR3: CASSQSNQPQHF